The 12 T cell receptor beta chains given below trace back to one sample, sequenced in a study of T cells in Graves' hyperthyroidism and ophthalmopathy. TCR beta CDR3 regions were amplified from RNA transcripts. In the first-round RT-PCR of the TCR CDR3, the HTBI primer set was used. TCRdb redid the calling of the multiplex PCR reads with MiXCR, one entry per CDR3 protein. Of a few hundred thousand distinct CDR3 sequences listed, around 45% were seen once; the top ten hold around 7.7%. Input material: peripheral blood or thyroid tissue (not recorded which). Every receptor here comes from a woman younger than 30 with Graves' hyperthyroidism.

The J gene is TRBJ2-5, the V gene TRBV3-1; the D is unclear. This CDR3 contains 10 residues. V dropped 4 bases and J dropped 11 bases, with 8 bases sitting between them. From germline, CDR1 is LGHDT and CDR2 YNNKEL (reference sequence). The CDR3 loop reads CASSLQFQYF. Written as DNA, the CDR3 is TGTGCCAGCAGCCTACAGTTTCAGTACTTC.

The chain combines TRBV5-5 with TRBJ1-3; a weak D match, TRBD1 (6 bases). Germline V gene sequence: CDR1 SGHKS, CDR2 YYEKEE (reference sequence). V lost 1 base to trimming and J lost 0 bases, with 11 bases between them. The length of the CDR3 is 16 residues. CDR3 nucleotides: TGTGCCAGCAGCTTGTACAGGGAGGGCTCTGGAAACACCATATATTTT. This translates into CASSLYREGSGNTIYF.

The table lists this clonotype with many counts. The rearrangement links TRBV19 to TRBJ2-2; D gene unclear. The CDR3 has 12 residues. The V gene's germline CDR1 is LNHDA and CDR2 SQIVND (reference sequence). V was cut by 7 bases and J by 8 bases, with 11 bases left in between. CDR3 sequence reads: CASTPAWGELFF. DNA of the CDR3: TGTGCCAGTACCCCCGCATGGGGGGAGCTGTTTTTT.

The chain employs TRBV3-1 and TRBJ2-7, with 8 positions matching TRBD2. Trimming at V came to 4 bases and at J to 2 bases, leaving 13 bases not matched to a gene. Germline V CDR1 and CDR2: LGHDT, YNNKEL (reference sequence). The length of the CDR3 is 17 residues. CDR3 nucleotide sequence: TGTGCCAGCAGCCGAAGACTGGGGACTAGAACTCCCTACGAGCAGTACTTC. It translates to CASSRRLGTRTPYEQYF.

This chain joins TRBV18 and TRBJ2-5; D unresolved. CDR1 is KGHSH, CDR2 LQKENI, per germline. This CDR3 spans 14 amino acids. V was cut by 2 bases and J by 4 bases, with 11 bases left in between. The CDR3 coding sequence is TGTGCCAGCTCACCATTCCAGGACCCAGAGACCCAGTACTTC. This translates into CASSPFQDPETQYF.

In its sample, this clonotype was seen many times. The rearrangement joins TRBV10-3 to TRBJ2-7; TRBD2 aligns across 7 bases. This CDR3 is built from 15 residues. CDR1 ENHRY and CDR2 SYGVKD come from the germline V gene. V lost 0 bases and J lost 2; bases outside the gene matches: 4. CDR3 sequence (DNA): TGTGCCATCAGTGAGTCGTCTAGCGGAACCTACGAGCAGTACTTC. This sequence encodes CAISESSSGTYEQYF.

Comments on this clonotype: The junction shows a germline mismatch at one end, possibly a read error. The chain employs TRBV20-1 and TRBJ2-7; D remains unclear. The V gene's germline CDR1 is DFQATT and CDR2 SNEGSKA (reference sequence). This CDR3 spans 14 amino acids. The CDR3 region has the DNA TGCAGTTACTCGATAGTGGTCAGCTCCTACGAGCAATACTTC. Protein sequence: CSYSIVVSSYEQYF.

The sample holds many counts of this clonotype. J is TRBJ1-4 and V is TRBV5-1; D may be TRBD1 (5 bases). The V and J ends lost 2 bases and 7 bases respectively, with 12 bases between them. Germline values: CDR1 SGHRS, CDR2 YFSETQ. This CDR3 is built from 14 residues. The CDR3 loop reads CASSFRVFGEKLFF. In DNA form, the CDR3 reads TGCGCCAGCAGCTTCAGGGTTTTTGGTGAAAAACTGTTTTTT.

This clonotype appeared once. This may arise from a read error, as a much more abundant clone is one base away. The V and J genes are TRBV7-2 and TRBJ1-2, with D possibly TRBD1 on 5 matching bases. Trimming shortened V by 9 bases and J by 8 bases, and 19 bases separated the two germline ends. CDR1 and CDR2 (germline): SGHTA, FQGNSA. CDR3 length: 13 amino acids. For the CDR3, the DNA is TGTGCCAGGAGTACAACGGGGCCGTCCGGCTACACCTTC. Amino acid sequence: CARSTTGPSGYTF.

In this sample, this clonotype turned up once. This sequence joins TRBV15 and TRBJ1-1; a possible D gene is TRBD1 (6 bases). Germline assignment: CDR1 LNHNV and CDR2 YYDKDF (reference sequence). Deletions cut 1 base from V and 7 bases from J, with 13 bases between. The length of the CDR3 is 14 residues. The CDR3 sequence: CATSRVLQGNEAFF. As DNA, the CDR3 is TGTGCCACCAGCAGAGTATTACAGGGAAATGAAGCTTTCTTT.

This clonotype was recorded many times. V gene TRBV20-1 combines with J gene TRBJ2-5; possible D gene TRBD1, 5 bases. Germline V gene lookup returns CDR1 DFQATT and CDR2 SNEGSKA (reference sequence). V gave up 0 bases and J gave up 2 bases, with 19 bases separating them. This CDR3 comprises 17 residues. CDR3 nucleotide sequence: TGCAGTGCTAGAGATTCGTCGTCCAGGGTACCTCAAGAGACCCAGTACTTC. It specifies CSARDSSSRVPQETQYF.

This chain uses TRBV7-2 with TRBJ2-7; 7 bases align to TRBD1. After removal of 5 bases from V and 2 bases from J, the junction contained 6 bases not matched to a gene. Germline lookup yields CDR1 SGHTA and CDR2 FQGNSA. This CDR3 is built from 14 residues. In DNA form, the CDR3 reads TGTGCCAGCAGCCGAGGGGACAGTACCTACGAGCAGTACTTC. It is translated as CASSRGDSTYEQYF.